These 11 T cell receptor beta chains came from one sample sequenced in a study of T cells after yellow fever vaccination. Using its own MiXCR run on the 5' RACE reads, TCRdb lists one record per CDR3 protein. The sample holds around 46,000 distinct CDR3 sequences, 6.8% seen once. Source: CD8+ T cells not binding an NS4B(214-222) dextramer, sorted from PBMCs, taken 45 days after the yellow fever booster vaccination. These TCRs come from a man aged 25-45 years who received the YFV17D yellow fever vaccine.

This clonotype was counted many times. The chain employs TRBV7-9 and TRBJ2-7, with unresolved D. Trimming left V 5 bases short and J 3 bases short, with 11 bases between. CDR1 is SEHNR, CDR2 FQNEAQ, per germline (reference sequence). The CDR3 contains 13 residues. This chain's CDR3 is CASSTTENYEQYF. In DNA form, the CDR3 reads TGTGCCAGCAGCACAACGGAGAACTACGAGCAGTACTTC.

This clonotype was detected many times. The chain combines TRBV15 with TRBJ2-7, with TRBD1 as a possible D gene (5 bases). The CDR3 loop spans 16 amino acids. Looked up from germline, CDR1 is LNHNV and CDR2 is YYDKDF (reference sequence). Trimming took off 0 bases at V and 2 bases at J, with 14 bases between the two ends. CDR3 sequence (DNA): TGTGCCACCAGCAGAGACCCCTTGGGGCAGGCCTACGAGCAGTACTTC. It codes for CATSRDPLGQAYEQYF.

The chain recombines TRBV7-9 with TRBJ1-1; 7 bases are shared with TRBD1. Germline lookup yields CDR1 SEHNR and CDR2 FQNEAQ (reference sequence). V gave up 2 bases and J gave up 4 bases; unmatched junction bases: 4. This CDR3 has 14 residues. CDR3 region: CASSLSQGVTEAFF. As DNA, the CDR3 is TGTGCCAGCAGCTTAAGTCAGGGGGTCACTGAAGCTTTCTTT.

This clonotype was recorded many times. The chain has TRBV4-3 and TRBJ2-7, with D possibly matching TRBD1 (6 bases). CDR3 size: 15 residues. The germline CDR1 and CDR2 sequences are LGHNA and YSLEER. V lost 4 bases and J lost 3, with 16 bases in between. As DNA, the CDR3 is TGCGCCAGCAGCCCCGGCACCGGGACACTCTACGAGCAGTACTTC. Translated, it gives CASSPGTGTLYEQYF.

This clonotype was recorded many times. The rearrangement links TRBV7-6 to TRBJ2-3; 9 bases match TRBD1. V shed 1 base and J 4 bases; nucleotides not matched to a gene: 9. The CDR3 extends over 17 amino acids. CDR1 and CDR2 from the germline V gene are SGHVS and FNYEAQ. The DNA of the CDR3 is TGTGCCAGCAGCTTAGGCGGGACAGGGTGGCTGCCAGATACGCAGTATTTT. Protein: CASSLGGTGWLPDTQYF.

This clonotype has at least ten counts. The genes are TRBV20-1 and TRBJ2-7, with 11 bases lining up with TRBD1. V lost 6 bases and J lost 7; bases outside the gene matches: 8. Germline CDR1 DFQATT, CDR2 SNEGSKA (reference sequence). The CDR3 extends over 13 amino acids. CDR3 sequence reads: CSAGGQGAREQYF. For the CDR3, the DNA is TGCAGTGCCGGAGGACAGGGGGCCCGGGAGCAGTACTTC.

The table lists this clonotype with many counts. The chain is built from TRBV4-1 and TRBJ2-1; D remains unclear. Trimming left V 1 base short and J 9 bases short, with 7 bases between. This CDR3 region has 12 residues. Germline V gene sequence: CDR1 MGHRA, CDR2 YSYEKL. The CDR3 DNA follows: TGCGCCAGCAGCCAAGGTGGGATTGAGCAGTTCTTC. Translated, it gives CASSQGGIEQFF.

This clonotype has a count of ten or more. The gene calls are TRBV12-3 or TRBV12-4 and TRBJ2-7; 9 nucleotides agree with TRBD2. This CDR3 is built from 14 residues. Trimming took 9 bases from V and 3 from J; bases not matched to a gene: 9. The CDR3 sequence is CASSLAGFNYEQYF. In DNA form, the CDR3 reads TGTGCCAGTTCTCTAGCGGGATTCAACTACGAGCAGTACTTC.

This clonotype was recorded many times. This rearrangement joins TRBV29-1 to TRBJ2-7, with no clear D. The germline CDR1 and CDR2 sequences are SQVTM and ANQGSEA. This CDR3 comprises 13 residues. The CDR3 reads CSIRMGSTYEQYF. The CDR3 nucleotides are TGCAGTATCCGGATGGGGTCCACCTACGAGCAGTACTTC.

This clonotype was observed many times. The J gene is TRBJ2-3, the V gene TRBV12-3 or TRBV12-4, with a possible D match to TRBD1 (5 bases). The CDR3 runs 13 residues. V shed 8 bases and J shed 4 bases, with 13 bases lying between them. The CDR3 coding sequence is TGTGCCAGCTGGGGCGGACCCCCAGATACGCAGTATTTT. This codes for CASWGGPPDTQYF.

This clonotype was counted at least ten times. The V call is TRBV20-1, the J call TRBJ2-3, with TRBD2 identical over 9 bases. Germline V gives CDR1 DFQATT, CDR2 SNEGSKA (reference sequence). Unmatched junction bases numbered 8, after V lost 2 bases and J lost 5 bases. This CDR3 is 15 amino acids long. CDR3 DNA sequence: TGCAGTGCTAGACCGACTAGCGGAAAAGTAGATACGCAGTATTTT. Amino acid sequence: CSARPTSGKVDTQYF.